Following are 31 T cell receptor beta chains from one sample sequenced in a study of monozygotic twins with cystic fibrosis. The repertoire was sequenced with immunoSEQ multiplex PCR; TCRdb's copy has only in-frame clones and lacks some. The sample yields roughly 30,000 clones, 80% to 95% seen once. Sequencing was done on a sample of blood. These receptors originate from a girl aged 2 to 9 with cystic fibrosis.

J is TRBJ2-7 and V is TRBV28; 16 nucleotides align to TRBD2. V gave up 5 bases and J gave up 5 bases; unmatched junction bases: 15. The CDR3 runs 19 residues. The germline V gene has CDR1 MDHEN and CDR2 SYDVKM. CDR3 DNA sequence: TGTGCCAGCAGTCCCTTTTCCGGGACTAGCGGGAGGGCCTTTCACGAGCAGTACTTC. This codes for CASSPFSGTSGRAFHEQYF.

This chain links TRBV19 with TRBJ1-1, with D tentatively TRBD1 (6 bases). V was trimmed by 10 bases and J by 1 base, leaving 13 bases between them. The CDR3 covers 13 residues. CDR1 and CDR2 from the germline V gene are LNHDA and SQIVND (reference sequence). DNA of the CDR3: TGTGCCACAAAACTACAGGGGAACACTGAAGCTTTCTTT. Its translation is CATKLQGNTEAFF.

This chain uses TRBV5-1 with TRBJ1-4; D might be TRBD1 (5 bases). V lost 1 base and J 1 base, leaving 8 bases between the germline ends. The CDR3 length is 15 residues. The germline V gene encodes CDR1 SGHRS and CDR2 YFSETQ. The CDR3 DNA reads as TGCGCCAGCAGCTTGAATCAGGGAACTAATGAAAAACTGTTTTTT. This encodes CASSLNQGTNEKLFF.

The rearrangement joins TRBV7-9 to TRBJ2-3; 7 nucleotides match TRBD1. The CDR3 sequence is 15 residues long. From germline, CDR1 is SEHNR and CDR2 FQNEAQ (reference sequence). The V segment lost 5 bases and the J segment 5 bases; nucleotides outside the gene matches: 10. This CDR3 is CASSPPGTVRDTQYF. The CDR3 bases are TGTGCCAGCAGCCCTCCCGGGACAGTGCGAGATACGCAGTATTTT.

V usage is TRBV2 and J usage is TRBJ1-1; 11 nucleotides line up with TRBD1. V was clipped by 4 bases and J by 6 bases; unmatched bases: 4. From germline, CDR1 is SNHLY and CDR2 FYNNEI. The CDR3 is 14 amino acids. CDR3 loop: CASSVGQGESEAFF. In DNA, the CDR3 is TGTGCCAGCAGTGTGGGACAGGGGGAGTCTGAAGCTTTCTTT.

The chain links TRBV2 to TRBJ1-5, with D unclear. CDR1 SNHLY and CDR2 FYNNEI come from the germline V gene. Trimming left V 6 bases short and J 8 bases short, with 8 bases between. The length of the CDR3 is 11 residues. CDR3 DNA: TGTGCCAGCAGGTACACGGAGCCCCAGCATTTT. Translated: CASRYTEPQHF.

The gene calls are TRBV5-6 and TRBJ1-2; D possibly corresponds to TRBD1 (5 bases). The CDR3 is 15 residues long. Germline V gene data show CDR1 as SGHDT and CDR2 as YYEEEE. Trimming stripped 3 bases from V and 0 bases from J, with 12 bases between. The CDR3 reads CASSSGGRANYGYTF. In DNA, the CDR3 is TGTGCCAGCAGCTCCGGGGGGAGGGCTAACTATGGCTACACCTTC.

This clone was observed once. The genes are TRBV13 and TRBJ2-7; D is possibly TRBD1 (6 bases). The CDR3 is 14 residues long. V lost 4 bases and J lost 1, with 11 bases in between. Per germline, CDR1 PRHDT and CDR2 FYEKMQ (reference sequence). The chain's CDR3 is CASSSPDSSYEQYF. CDR3 sequence (DNA): TGTGCCAGCAGCTCCCCGGACAGTTCCTACGAGCAGTACTTC.

The J gene is TRBJ1-1, the V gene TRBV7-8; D is perhaps TRBD1 (5 bases). Per the germline V gene, CDR1 is SGHVS and CDR2 is FQNEAQ. This CDR3 is built from 14 residues. Trimming removed 1 base from V and 1 base from J, with 7 bases in between. The CDR3 coding sequence is TGTGCCAGCAGCTTAGAGACAGCGAACACTGAAGCTTTCTTT. Its translation: CASSLETANTEAFF.

This chain uses TRBV5-4 with TRBJ2-1; the D gene could be TRBD1 or TRBD2 (5 bases each). The V and J ends lost 3 bases and 9 bases respectively, with 16 bases between them. CDR1 and CDR2 (germline): SGHNT, YYREEE (reference sequence). The CDR3 loop spans 14 amino acids. The CDR3 reads CASSSRVRASEQFF. The DNA of the CDR3 is TGTGCCAGCAGCTCGAGGGTCAGGGCGAGTGAGCAGTTCTTC. The whole variable domain, filled in from reference TRBV5-4 and TRBJ2-1, reads ETGVTQSPTHLIKTRGQQVTLRCSSQSGHNTVSWYQQALGQGPQFIFQYYREEENGRGNFPPRFSGLQFPNYSSELNVNALELDDSALYLCASSSRVRASEQFFGPGTRLTVL.

The CDR3 nucleotides are TGTGCCAGCAGCTTCGGGACAGGGGGCTACAATGAGCAGTTCTTC. Its translation: CASSFGTGGYNEQFF. The chain joins TRBV5-6 to TRBJ2-1, with 11 bases identical to TRBD1. V shed 2 bases and J 3 bases; nucleotides not matched to a gene: 1. The length of the CDR3 is 15 residues. Germline lookup yields CDR1 SGHDT and CDR2 YYEEEE.

As DNA, the CDR3 is TGTGCCGCCGGGCAAGAGACCCAGTACTTC. It codes for CAAGQETQYF. The chain carries TRBV30 and TRBJ2-5; D not resolved. V lost 8 bases, J lost 2 bases, and 6 bases lay in between. Germline V gene data show CDR1 as GTSNPN and CDR2 as SVGIG (reference sequence). The length of the CDR3 is 10 residues.

V is TRBV14 and J is TRBJ1-2; weak D call: TRBD1 (5 bases). Trimming left V 2 bases short and J 2 bases short, with 18 bases between. CDR3 length: 17 residues. Germline lookup yields CDR1 SGHDN and CDR2 FVKESK. In DNA form, the CDR3 reads TGTGCCAGCAGCCAACAGAGGTCCCAGGAGGGGAACTATGGCTACACCTTC. It translates to CASSQQRSQEGNYGYTF.

The V and J genes are TRBV11-3 and TRBJ2-1; 9 nucleotides agree with TRBD1. The length of the CDR3 is 15 residues. Germline V CDR1 and CDR2: SGHNT, YENEEA. Trimming cost V 1 base and J 9 bases; bases outside gene matches: 7. CDR3 nucleotide sequence: TGTGCCAGCAGCTTAGTGGGACAGGGATCGAGTGAGCAGTTCTTC. Its translation is CASSLVGQGSSEQFF.

The V and J genes are TRBV4-1 and TRBJ2-7; 8 positions agree with TRBD1. With V trimmed by 1 base and J by 0 bases, 8 bases remained unmatched. Germline loops: CDR1 MGHRA, CDR2 YSYEKL. The CDR3 loop spans 17 amino acids. Here the CDR3 DNA reads TGCGCCAGCAGCCAAGCCATACGTCAGGGGGCCTCCTACGAGCAGTACTTC. This sequence encodes CASSQAIRQGASYEQYF.

The chain joins TRBV10-3 to TRBJ2-7; D possibly corresponds to TRBD1 (5 bases). Trimming shortened V by 0 bases and J by 5 bases, and 14 bases separated the two germline ends. The germline gives CDR1 ENHRY, CDR2 SYGVKD. This CDR3 region has 15 residues. In nucleotides, the CDR3 is TGTGCCATCAGTGAGTCGGGCAGGGTGAACAACGAGCAGTACTTC. This encodes CAISESGRVNNEQYF.

The DNA for the CDR3 is TGTGCCAGCAGTTCCCAGGGCATCGGGGAGCTGTTTTTT. As protein: CASSSQGIGELFF. This sequence joins TRBV2 and TRBJ2-2, with D possibly matching TRBD1 (5 bases). CDR3 size: 13 residues. V dropped 5 bases and J dropped 7 bases, with 11 bases sitting between them. Germline V gene data show CDR1 as SNHLY and CDR2 as FYNNEI.

This clone was counted between two and nine times. The J gene is TRBJ1-2, the V gene TRBV4-1, with D hard to call. There are 12 residues in the CDR3. V was shortened by 3 bases and J by 8 bases, with 10 bases between the two germline ends. Germline V CDR1 and CDR2: MGHRA, YSYEKL. The CDR3: CASSQGVGGYTF. The CDR3 bases are TGCGCCAGCAGCCAGGGTGTTGGAGGCTACACCTTC.

V gene TRBV4-1 combines with J gene TRBJ1-1; D remains ambiguous. The CDR3 contains 14 residues. In germline, CDR1 is MGHRA, CDR2 YSYEKL. V was pared by 2 bases and J by 3 bases, with 10 bases between. The CDR3 nucleotides are TGCGCCAGCAGCCAACCCCGTGACTACACTGAAGCTTTCTTT. This gives the protein CASSQPRDYTEAFF.

The CDR3, as DNA: TGTGCCAGCAGCCTGAGGGGGGGAACCCAGTACTTC. It codes for CASSLRGGTQYF. J is TRBJ2-5 and V is TRBV7-8; D perhaps matches TRBD2 (7 bases). V was trimmed by 5 bases and J by 8 bases, leaving 12 bases between them. This CDR3 is 12 amino acids long. Germline V gene data show CDR1 as SGHVS and CDR2 as FQNEAQ.

V gene TRBV5-5 combines with J gene TRBJ2-2; TRBD1 agrees at 8 bases. CDR1 and CDR2 from the germline V gene are SGHKS and YYEKEE (reference sequence). V dropped 4 bases and J dropped 4; count of bases not matched to a gene: 18. The CDR3 covers 19 residues. The CDR3 protein is CASSPGWTGRKLSTGELFF. The CDR3 DNA follows: TGTGCCAGCAGCCCCGGGTGGACAGGGCGAAAGTTGAGCACCGGGGAGCTGTTTTTT.

Worth noting for this clone: This sample includes further DNA sequences coding for the same CDR3. The rearrangement joins TRBV2 to TRBJ2-1, with 7 bases fitting TRBD1. Germline CDR1 is SNHLY and CDR2 is FYNNEI. The length of the CDR3 is 16 residues. J gave up 5 bases and V 6 bases, and 13 bases lay outside the gene matches. The CDR3 nucleotides read TGTGCCAGCAGGATAAAGCCGGGACAGCCTAACAATGAGCAGTTCTTC. Residues: CASRIKPGQPNNEQFF.

The table lists this clone with a count of one. This chain links TRBV12-5 with TRBJ2-3, with unresolved D. Trimming took off 0 bases at V and 2 bases at J, with 21 bases between the two ends. The CDR3 contains 19 residues. CDR1 is LGHNT and CDR2 is FRNRAP in the germline V gene. The CDR3 here is CASGLVPGVYVTTTDTQYF. DNA of the CDR3: TGTGCTAGTGGTTTGGTACCAGGAGTCTACGTAACTACCACAGATACGCAGTATTTT.

This chain joins TRBV2 and TRBJ1-1; TRBD1 is a possible D gene (6 bases). Germline V gene data show CDR1 as SNHLY and CDR2 as FYNNEI. V was cut by 8 bases and J by 3 bases, with 13 bases left in between. This CDR3 has 13 amino acids. DNA for the CDR3: TGTGCCAGCGGGACGGACAGCGACACTGAAGCTTTCTTT. Translated: CASGTDSDTEAFF.

This sequence joins TRBV4-3 and TRBJ2-7; unclear D gene. CDR1 is LGHNA and CDR2 is YSLEER in the germline V gene. V was trimmed by 0 bases and J by 1 base, leaving 10 bases between them. This CDR3 spans 15 amino acids. The CDR3 coding sequence is TGCGCCAGCAGCCAAGATTTGCACGGGTCCTACGAGCAGTACTTC. Its translation: CASSQDLHGSYEQYF.

This clone was observed once. V and J are TRBV7-8 and TRBJ2-1, with a weak D call TRBD2 (6 bases). V shed 3 bases and J shed 3 bases, with 9 bases lying between them. The CDR3 length is 14 residues. Germline V CDR1 and CDR2: SGHVS, FQNEAQ. The CDR3 spells CASSLEGVYNEQFF. In DNA, the CDR3 is TGTGCCAGCAGCTTGGAGGGCGTCTACAATGAGCAGTTCTTC.

The chain couples TRBV28 to TRBJ1-2; D is ambiguous. Germline V gene lookup returns CDR1 MDHEN and CDR2 SYDVKM. V dropped 4 bases and J dropped 1 base, with 7 bases sitting between them. The CDR3 loop spans 13 amino acids. The CDR3 loop reads CASSYDGNYGYTF. In DNA form, the CDR3 reads TGTGCCAGCAGTTATGACGGTAACTATGGCTACACCTTC.

The V call is TRBV5-8, the J call TRBJ1-4, with 9 nucleotides matching TRBD1. After removal of 3 bases from V and 7 bases from J, the junction contained 7 bases not matched to a gene. The CDR3 consists of 15 residues. CDR1 and CDR2 from the germline V gene are SGHTS and YDEGEE. CDR3 loop: CASSYLQGAGEKLFF. CDR3 DNA sequence: TGTGCCAGCAGCTACCTACAGGGGGCGGGTGAAAAACTGTTTTTT.

This clone was seen more than once but under ten times. This chain connects TRBV5-4 to TRBJ1-1; 8 nucleotides match TRBD1. Trimming cost V 4 bases and J 2 bases; bases outside gene matches: 4. This CDR3 is built from 14 residues. Looked up from germline, CDR1 is SGHNT and CDR2 is YYREEE (reference sequence). In DNA, the CDR3 is TGTGCCAGCAGCACAGGACAGGGAAACACTGAAGCTTTCTTT. Translating it yields CASSTGQGNTEAFF. Full variable domain (missing parts from reference TRBV5-4 and TRBJ1-1): ETGVTQSPTHLIKTRGQQVTLRCSSQSGHNTVSWYQQALGQGPQFIFQYYREEENGRGNFPPRFSGLQFPNYSSELNVNALELDDSALYLCASSTGQGNTEAFFGQGTRLTVV.

The V call is TRBV2, the J call TRBJ2-6; D ambiguous. V was pared by 4 bases and J by 6 bases, with 4 bases between. This CDR3 has 12 residues. Germline V gene data show CDR1 as SNHLY and CDR2 as FYNNEI. The CDR3 is CASSATANVLTF. In nucleotides, the CDR3 is TGTGCCAGCAGTGCAACGGCCAACGTCCTGACTTTC. Variable domain in full (rest from reference TRBV2 and TRBJ2-6): EPEVTQTPSHQVTQMGQEVILRCVPISNHLYFYWYRQILGQKVEFLVSFYNNEISEKSEIFDDQFSVERPDGSNFTLKIRSTKLEDSAMYFCASSATANVLTFGAGSRLTVL.

V and J are TRBV5-1 and TRBJ2-7, with D perhaps matching TRBD1 (6 bases). The CDR3 runs 19 residues. Per germline, CDR1 SGHRS and CDR2 YFSETQ. Trimming stripped 0 bases from V and 2 bases from J, with 24 bases between. The CDR3 spells CASSLGFSLPGTKPYEQYF. The CDR3 nucleotides read TGCGCCAGCAGCTTGGGATTCTCCTTACCCGGGACAAAACCCTACGAGCAGTACTTC. Based on the CDR3 plus reference TRBV5-1 and TRBJ2-7, the full variable domain is KAGVTQTPRYLIKTRGQQVTLSCSPISGHRSVSWYQQTPGQGLQFLFEYFSETQRNKGNFPGRFSGRQFSNSRSEMNVSTLELGDSALYLCASSLGFSLPGTKPYEQYFGPGTRLTVT.